This T cell receptor (beta chain) appears in the sequencing data of a study of metastatic and nonmetastatic thyroid tumors. Study observations and caveats: It was reported that TCR beta diversity was significantly higher in malignant thyroid tumors than benign nodules, in blood and tumor.

In the case of this clone: Its antigen is not known.

Germline V gene lookup returns CDR1 MNHNS and CDR2 SASEGT. This CDR3 has 16 residues. J lost 4 bases, V lost 1 base, and 5 bases had no gene match. Original processing methods: A classifier for distant metastasis in papillary thyroid cancer was constructed using CDR3 differences observed across clinicopathological groups. TCRdb reanalyzed the PCR reads with MiXCR. These V and J calls rely on TCRdb rather than the paper's analysis. The table includes around 52,000 clones, just under 30% detected once. Until they underwent thyroid surgery, no patient had received any treatment. J is TRBJ1-2 and V is TRBV6-1, with 11 bases lining up with TRBD1. The sample taken for sequencing was blood. The TCR was taken from a female donor with papillary thyroid cancer or a benign thyroid nodule (not recorded which). Some clones in this sample may be carry-over from other donors' samples. CDR3 DNA: TGTGCCAGCAGTGAAGTCTCCGGGACAGGGGGCTATGGCTACACCTTC. Its translation: CASSEVSGTGGYGYTF.